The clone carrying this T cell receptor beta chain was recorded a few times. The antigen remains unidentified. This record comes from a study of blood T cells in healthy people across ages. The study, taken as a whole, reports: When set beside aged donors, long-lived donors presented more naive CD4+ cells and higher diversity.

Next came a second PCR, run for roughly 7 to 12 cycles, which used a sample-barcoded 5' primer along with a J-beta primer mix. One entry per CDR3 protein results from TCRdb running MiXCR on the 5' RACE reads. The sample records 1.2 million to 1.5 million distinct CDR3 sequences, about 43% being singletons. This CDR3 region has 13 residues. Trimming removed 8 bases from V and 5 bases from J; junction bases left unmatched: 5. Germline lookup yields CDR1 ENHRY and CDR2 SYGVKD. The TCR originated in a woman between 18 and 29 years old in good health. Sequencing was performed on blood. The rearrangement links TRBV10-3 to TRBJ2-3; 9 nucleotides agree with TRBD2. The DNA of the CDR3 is TGTGCCATCTGCGGGGGGGCCGGAGATACGCAGTATTTT. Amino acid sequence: CAICGGAGDTQYF.